The 30 T cell receptor beta chains below come from one sample, sequenced in a study of spatial heterogeneity in lung cancer (dated 2019 in TCRdb). Overall study outcomes, separate from this receptor: The number of expanded intratumoral alpha and beta TCRs correlated with the tumor nonsynonymous mutation count.

The antigens these receptors bind are not known. Sample time point, as interpreted from the label and publication: sample taken at primary tumor resection. Library preparation used 5' RACE. The data were produced on a NextSeq 500. TCRdb itself trimmed the public reads at Q25 with fastp, ran MiXCR and retained productive beta chains. Each CDR3 protein gets just one entry, which takes the most common genes and DNA from the rows behind it. The sample contains about 12,000 distinct CDR3 sequences, 13% to 15% of them found a single time. 15% to 18% of the sample comes from the top ten. Source: lung tumor tissue, taken at surgery. The receptors come from a male donor with early-stage non-small cell lung cancer.

This clonotype was found a few times. The chain joins TRBV19 to TRBJ2-5, with a tentative D call TRBD2 (6 bases). V was trimmed by 2 bases and J by 3 bases, leaving 7 bases between them. The CDR3 sequence is 13 residues long. Germline V CDR1 and CDR2: LNHDA, SQIVND (reference sequence). The CDR3: CASSIRTKETQYF. CDR3 coding DNA: TGTGCCAGTAGTATAAGGACTAAAGAGACCCAGTACTTC.

This clonotype was observed at least ten times. This chain links TRBV3-1 with TRBJ1-4, with 7 bases identical to TRBD1. V dropped 1 base and J dropped 6; count of bases not matched to a gene: 11. CDR1 is LGHDT, CDR2 YNNKEL, per germline (reference sequence). This CDR3 comprises 17 residues. For the CDR3, the DNA is TGTGCCAGCAGCCAAGGGACAGGAGGATTCTCGGATGAAAAACTGTTTTTT. Translating gives CASSQGTGGFSDEKLFF.

This clonotype is deemed medium-sized. This chain connects TRBV7-9 to TRBJ2-5; D is unresolved. The CDR3 runs to 13 residues. Trimming removed 7 bases at V and 1 base at J, with 10 bases between. Per germline, CDR1 SEHNR and CDR2 FQNEAQ (reference sequence). The CDR3: CASTQVPQETQYF. The DNA for the CDR3 is TGTGCCAGCACCCAGGTTCCCCAAGAGACCCAGTACTTC.

This clonotype has at least ten counts. The J gene is TRBJ2-3, the V gene TRBV7-9, with TRBD1 as a possible D gene (6 bases). The V end was cut by 1 base, the J end by 0 bases, with 8 bases between. The CDR3 length is 15 residues. CDR1 SEHNR and CDR2 FQNEAQ come from the germline V gene (reference sequence). The CDR3 region has the DNA TGTGCCAGCAGCTTAGAGGGACATAGCACAGATACGCAGTATTTT. Residues: CASSLEGHSTDTQYF.

By its share, this clonotype is medium-sized. The chain uses TRBV6-5 and TRBJ2-7; D might be TRBD2 (6 bases). The germline V and J ends were trimmed by 5 bases and 7 bases, with 9 bases remaining between them. The V gene's germline CDR1 is MNHEY and CDR2 SVGAGI. CDR3 size: 11 residues. The CDR3 coding sequence is TGTGCCAGCAGTACTAGCACGGAGCAGTACTTC. This translates into CASSTSTEQYF.

This clonotype was seen only a few times. The chain joins TRBV7-8 to TRBJ2-2, with 9 bases lining up with TRBD2. V lost 5 bases, J lost 4 bases, and 8 bases stayed unmatched. The CDR3 length is 16 residues. Germline V CDR1 and CDR2: SGHVS, FQNEAQ. The CDR3 DNA follows: TGTGCCAGCAGCCGAGGGGCTAGCGGGATCACCGGGGAGCTGTTTTTT. Translating it yields CASSRGASGITGELFF.

The V call is TRBV29-1, the J call TRBJ2-7; perhaps TRBD1 as D (6 bases). This CDR3 contains 13 residues. Germline V lookup: CDR1 SQVTM, CDR2 ANQGSEA. Trimming left V 4 bases short and J 7 bases short, with 17 bases between. The CDR3, as DNA: TGCAGCGTTGCTCTCCCGACAGGTGTGGAGCAGTACTTC. This encodes CSVALPTGVEQYF.

This clonotype is classed as medium-sized (0.01 to 0.1%). The gene calls are TRBV10-3 and TRBJ1-6; 9 nucleotides agree with TRBD1. The V and J ends lost 5 bases and 10 bases, in that order; junction bases with no gene match: 12. Germline CDR1 and CDR2: ENHRY and SYGVKD. There are 16 residues in the CDR3. CDR3 sequence (DNA): TGTGCCATCAGTCAACGGACAGGGGAGAATGGATCACCCCTCCACTTT. Its translation: CAISQRTGENGSPLHF.

This clonotype was counted ten times or more. CDR3 sequence reads: CASSRRGYRGSSGGYNEQFF. The CDR3 DNA follows: TGTGCCAGCAGCCGCAGGGGCTACAGGGGTTCTAGCGGGGGGTACAATGAGCAGTTCTTC. V is TRBV12-3 or TRBV12-4 and J is TRBJ2-1; 11 positions agree with TRBD2. The trim removed 6 bases at V and 4 bases at J, leaving 20 bases unmatched. This CDR3 is built from 20 residues.

The table lists this clonotype with many counts. This chain connects TRBV11-2 to TRBJ2-5, with 8 bases lining up with TRBD2. CDR1 and CDR2 from the germline V gene are SGHAT and FQNNGV. This CDR3 has 14 amino acids. V shed 1 base, J shed 6 bases, and the junction held 4 bases outside the gene matches. For the CDR3, the DNA is TGTGCCAGCAGCTTAGCGACTAGCGATCAGACCCAGTACTTC. This gives the protein CASSLATSDQTQYF. The full variable domain, completed using reference TRBV11-2 and TRBJ2-5, is EAGVAQSPRYKIIEKRQSVAFWCNPISGHATLYWYQQILGQGPKLLIQFQNNGVVDDSQLPKDRFSAERLKGVDSTLKIQPAKLEDSAVYLCASSLATSDQTQYFGPGTRLLVL.

The chain couples TRBV6-2 or TRBV6-3 to TRBJ1-1, with TRBD1 identical over 9 bases. Germline values: CDR1 MNHEY, CDR2 SVGEGT. This CDR3 has 14 residues. V shed 6 bases and J 1 base; nucleotides not matched to a gene: 3. The CDR3 sequence: CASRTGGENTEAFF. In DNA form, the CDR3 reads TGTGCCAGCAGAACAGGGGGCGAGAACACTGAAGCTTTCTTT.

This clonotype was recorded at least ten times. The rearrangement uses TRBV29-1 and TRBJ2-7; 8 positions agree with TRBD1. After removal of 5 bases from V and 2 bases from J, the junction contained 5 bases not matched to a gene. The CDR3 length is 13 residues. Germline V gives CDR1 SQVTM, CDR2 ANQGSEA. The CDR3 DNA reads TGCAGCGTTTGGACAGGGCCGACCTACGAGCAGTACTTC. It yields the protein CSVWTGPTYEQYF.

At least ten counts were recorded for this clonotype. The rearrangement uses TRBV27 and TRBJ2-5; D gene uncertain. There are 12 residues in the CDR3. Trimming left V 3 bases short and J 5 bases short, with 7 bases between. The germline gives CDR1 MNHEY, CDR2 SMNVEV (reference sequence). CDR3 DNA sequence: TGTGCCAGCAGTTTTACTGGCGAGACCCAGTACTTC. This sequence encodes CASSFTGETQYF.

The chain employs TRBV6-2 or TRBV6-3 and TRBJ2-7; 10 bases agree with TRBD2. Trimming cost V 5 bases and J 0 bases; bases outside gene matches: 4. Germline lookup yields CDR1 MNHEY and CDR2 SVGEGT. The CDR3 is 15 residues long. The CDR3 nucleotides read TGTGCCAGCAGTATCCTAGCGGGAGTCTCCTACGAGCAGTACTTC. This translates into CASSILAGVSYEQYF.

This clonotype was seen repeatedly, ten times or more. The chain carries TRBV2 and TRBJ2-7, with D unclear. Germline loops: CDR1 SNHLY, CDR2 FYNNEI. V was trimmed by 5 bases and J by 3 bases, leaving 2 bases between them. CDR3 length: 10 residues. DNA for the CDR3: TGTGCCAGCAGTCTCTACGAGCAGTACTTC. This translates into CASSLYEQYF. Full variable domain (outside the CDR3, taken from reference TRBV2 and TRBJ2-7): EPEVTQTPSHQVTQMGQEVILRCVPISNHLYFYWYRQILGQKVEFLVSFYNNEISEKSEIFDDQFSVERPDGSNFTLKIRSTKLEDSAMYFCASSLYEQYFGPGTRLTVT.

This clonotype was counted many times. This sequence joins TRBV2 and TRBJ2-1; D is undetermined. The ends were cut back, 5 bases at V and 9 bases at J, with 11 bases in the middle. The CDR3 length is 12 residues. CDR1 and CDR2 from the germline V gene are SNHLY and FYNNEI. The CDR3 DNA sequence: TGTGCCAGCAGTCAAGATACGGGTGAGCAGTTCTTC. This sequence encodes CASSQDTGEQFF.

This clonotype was picked up many times. This chain joins TRBV12-5 and TRBJ2-1, with 9 bases fitting TRBD2. V was pared by 6 bases and J by 4 bases, with 13 bases of the junction left unmatched. CDR1 and CDR2 from the germline V gene are LGHNT and FRNRAP. This CDR3 comprises 17 residues. CDR3 sequence: CASGPRVAGDVYNEQFF. Written as DNA, the CDR3 is TGTGCTAGTGGCCCCCGGGTAGCGGGAGATGTTTACAATGAGCAGTTCTTC.

The rearrangement joins TRBV19 to TRBJ1-5; the match to TRBD1 covers 8 bases. Germline V gene data show CDR1 as LNHDA and CDR2 as SQIVND (reference sequence). Trimming took 7 bases from V and 1 from J; bases not matched to a gene: 9. The length of the CDR3 is 16 residues. For the CDR3, the DNA is TGTGCCAGTACCACCGGGACAGGAATAAGCAATCAGCCCCAGCATTTT. Its protein is CASTTGTGISNQPQHF.

The table lists this clonotype with many counts. This chain connects TRBV28 to TRBJ2-7; D remains ambiguous. The CDR3 is 13 residues long. V lost 3 bases and J lost 3, with 9 bases in between. Germline lookup yields CDR1 MDHEN and CDR2 SYDVKM. CDR3 in amino acids: CASSLPGFYEQYF. The CDR3 DNA follows: TGTGCCAGCAGTTTGCCAGGATTCTACGAGCAGTACTTC. The variable domain in full, with the rest retrieved from reference TRBV28 and TRBJ2-7, is DVKVTQSSRYLVKRTGEKVFLECVQDMDHENMFWYRQDPGLGLRLIYFSYDVKMKEKGDIPEGYSVSREKKERFSLILESASTNQTSMYLCASSLPGFYEQYFGPGTRLTVT.

This clonotype is medium-sized (0.01 to 0.1%) in the sample. The rearrangement uses TRBV12-3 or TRBV12-4 and TRBJ1-1, with D perhaps matching TRBD1 (5 bases). V dropped 3 bases and J dropped 4 bases, with 24 bases sitting between them. The CDR3 length is 18 residues. The DNA of the CDR3 is TGTGCCAGCAGTTTGCGATTACCTTTTTGGCGGGGCTTCACTGAAGCTTTCTTT. Translated: CASSLRLPFWRGFTEAFF.

This clonotype has ten or more counts. The chain joins TRBV27 to TRBJ2-3, with a possible D match to TRBD2 (6 bases). The CDR3 length is 14 residues. Deletions cut 0 bases from V and 4 bases from J, with 8 bases between. Germline V gives CDR1 MNHEY, CDR2 SMNVEV (reference sequence). The CDR3, as DNA: TGTGCCAGCAGTTTATCCCCGGGGGCAGATACGCAGTATTTT. The encoded protein is CASSLSPGADTQYF.

This clonotype was seen many times. The J gene is TRBJ2-5, the V gene TRBV7-2; 7 bases map to TRBD2. This CDR3 has 14 amino acids. The germline CDR1 and CDR2 sequences are SGHTA and FQGNSA. The ends lost 0 bases at V and 6 bases at J; junction bases unmatched: 4. The DNA of the CDR3 is TGTGCCAGCAGCTTAGCGGGAGGGTCGAAGACCCAGTACTTC. This codes for CASSLAGGSKTQYF.

With regard to this clonotype: This sequence may be a read error, since a much larger clone differs from it by one base. The chain joins TRBV7-2 to TRBJ2-2, with a tentative D call TRBD2 (5 bases). This CDR3 region has 13 residues. Germline CDR1 is SGHTA and CDR2 is FQGNSA. DNA for the CDR3: TGTGCCAGCAGCTTATCGGTCACCGGGGAGCCGTTTTTT. Protein product: CASSLSVTGEPFF.

This clonotype turned up a few times. The rearrangement joins TRBV28 to TRBJ1-6; no reliable D call. The CDR3 has 15 amino acids. The germline V gene encodes CDR1 MDHEN and CDR2 SYDVKM. The V gene lost 6 bases and the J gene lost 6 bases, with 15 bases spanning the gap. The CDR3 sequence: CASSYDRAPNSPLHF. The DNA for the CDR3 is TGTGCCAGCAGCTATGACCGAGCACCTAATTCACCCCTCCACTTT.

This clonotype was counted many times. The J gene is TRBJ2-7, the V gene TRBV6-6; TRBD2 agrees at 13 bases. Germline CDR1 reads MNHNY; CDR2 reads SVGAGI (reference sequence). With 5 bases clipped from V and 2 bases from J, the junction kept 3 bases outside the gene matches. This CDR3 region has 15 residues. The CDR3 coding sequence is TGTGCCAGCAGTCACGGGACTAGCGGGACCTACGAGCAGTACTTC. Its protein product is CASSHGTSGTYEQYF.

The V and J genes are TRBV30 and TRBJ2-3; D not resolved. The CDR3 length is 13 residues. Germline V gene data show CDR1 as GTSNPN and CDR2 as SVGIG (reference sequence). The germline V and J ends were trimmed by 2 bases and 0 bases, with 6 bases remaining between them. CDR3: CAWSKESTDTQYF. DNA for the CDR3: TGTGCCTGGAGTAAGGAAAGCACAGATACGCAGTATTTT.

The chain links TRBV19 to TRBJ2-4, with D maybe TRBD2 (7 bases). Deletions cut 5 bases from V and 13 bases from J, with 15 bases between. Germline lookup yields CDR1 LNHDA and CDR2 SQIVND (reference sequence). The CDR3 runs to 12 residues. Here the CDR3 reads CASSPGGRVQYF. CDR3 coding DNA: TGTGCCAGTAGTCCCGGGGGGCGGGTCCAGTACTTC. The full variable domain, rest sourced from reference TRBV19 and TRBJ2-4, is DGGITQSPKYLFRKEGQNVTLSCEQNLNHDAMYWYRQDPGQGLRLIYYSQIVNDFQKGDIAEGYSVSREKKESFPLTVTSAQKNPTAFYLCASSPGGRVQYFGAGTRLSVL.

In its sample, this clonotype is medium-sized (0.01 to 0.1%). This chain joins TRBV10-3 and TRBJ2-5, with a possible D match to TRBD1 (5 bases). Germline CDR1 and CDR2: ENHRY and SYGVKD. Trimming cost V 5 bases and J 4 bases, with 14 bases left between them. This CDR3 has 14 amino acids. The CDR3 spells CAISSDSPGETQYF. Written as DNA, the CDR3 is TGTGCCATCAGTTCAGACAGCCCGGGAGAGACCCAGTACTTC.

As for this clonotype: A much larger clone sits a single nucleotide away, making a read error possible. The genes are TRBV15 and TRBJ2-4, with D tentatively TRBD2 (7 bases). Trimming cost V 5 bases and J 0 bases, with 20 bases left between them. CDR3 length: 18 amino acids. Germline CDR1 is LNHNV and CDR2 is YYDKDF (reference sequence). The CDR3, as DNA: TGTGCCACCAGCCCGGGACGGGGGGCGAGTTTAGCCAAAAACATTCAGTACTTC. Encoded protein: CATSPGRGASLAKNIQYF.

In this sample, this clonotype is medium-sized (0.01 to 0.1%). This chain uses TRBV9 with TRBJ2-2; no reliable D call. Trimming shortened V by 0 bases and J by 5 bases, and 8 bases separated the two germline ends. The germline gives CDR1 SGDLS, CDR2 YYNGEE. The CDR3 is 14 residues long. The CDR3 loop is CASSVATPTGELFF. As DNA, the CDR3 is TGTGCCAGCAGCGTAGCTACACCGACCGGGGAGCTGTTTTTT.